This entry concerns a single TCR beta chain. As processed by the authors: Using reference gene primer amplification, nucleated cell counts were estimated. Assay: immunoSEQ multiplex PCR; the TCRdb copy retains only in-frame clones and omits some. That table is the source of V, J and clone size, and D and trimming were worked out from the DNA. The table shows some 190,000 clones, with 70% to 85% occurring only once. This sample stems from a study of blood T cell repertoires in COVID-19. Study at large: PBMCs, B-cell-depleted T cells, or T cells provided the cDNA or gDNA that made up the material.

The germline CDR1 and CDR2 sequences are MNHEY and SVGAGI. This CDR3 comprises 15 residues. The V gene lost 5 bases and the J gene lost 2 bases, with 16 bases spanning the gap. The TCR was taken from a woman between 50 and 59 years old with acute or convalescent COVID-19. Sequenced input: peripheral blood. The V call is TRBV6-5, the J call TRBJ2-7, with D tentatively TRBD2 (7 bases). CDR3 loop: CASSPGGGNPYEQYF. DNA for the CDR3: TGTGCCAGCAGTCCGGGGGGCGGTAACCCCTACGAGCAGTACTTC.